A selection of T cell receptor beta chains follows, all from one sample in a study of cytomegalovirus exposure and HLA in healthy donors. Profiling relied on immunoSEQ multiplex PCR, and the TCRdb table lists in-frame clones only, not all of them. Found here are more than 80,000 clones, over 60% of them singletons; the top ten hold roughly 6%. The source material was PBMCs. These receptor sequences come from a woman in her 50s in good health and CMV-seropositive. The CDR3 runs from the conserved cysteine through the conserved F or W. A D gene is named only where the DNA matches it firmly. Not every row has a clone size; where given, it reads once, few, many or a size class.

D: TRBD2; size: NA; J: TRBJ2-1; length: 15; V: TRBV18; CDR3: CASSPGRLAGDEQFF; DNA: TGTGCCAGCTCACCCGGCAGACTAGCGGGGGATGAGCAGTTCTTC
D: NA; size: few; J: TRBJ1-1; length: 14; V: TRBV7-2; CDR3: CASSLVRGNTEAFF; DNA: TGTGCCAGCAGCTTAGTTCGGGGGAACACTGAAGCTTTCTTT
D: NA; size: NA; J: TRBJ1-5; length: 15; V: TRBV7-9; CDR3: CASSSEQGSGQPQHF; DNA: TGTGCCAGCAGCTCCGAACAGGGCTCGGGCCAGCCCCAGCATTTT
D: NA; size: NA; J: TRBJ2-7; length: 15; V: TRBV10-3; CDR3: CAISDPQGLSYEQYF; DNA: TGTGCCATCAGTGATCCTCAGGGGCTCTCCTACGAGCAGTACTTC
D: TRBD2; size: once; J: TRBJ2-1; length: 17; V: TRBV7-8; CDR3: CASSWTSHTTGGNEQFF; DNA: TGTGCCAGCAGCTGGACTAGCCATACAACGGGTGGGAATGAGCAGTTCTTC
D: TRBD2; size: NA; J: TRBJ2-3; length: 12; V: TRBV29-1; CDR3: CSVTSVIDTQYF; DNA: TGCAGCGTGACTAGCGTGATAGATACGCAGTATTTT
D: NA; size: NA; J: TRBJ1-1; length: 15; V: TRBV28; CDR3: CASSSLGGLNTEAFF; DNA: TGTGCCAGCAGTTCCCTAGGAGGGCTGAACACTGAAGCTTTCTTT
D: TRBD1; size: NA; J: TRBJ1-1; length: 16; V: TRBV7-2; CDR3: CASSFLQGAWSTEAFF; DNA: TGTGCCAGCAGCTTCCTACAGGGGGCTTGGAGCACTGAAGCTTTCTTT
D: TRBD1; size: few; J: TRBJ2-6; length: 17; V: TRBV18; CDR3: CASSPRTGNSGANVLTF; DNA: TGTGCCAGCTCACCCCGGACAGGGAACTCTGGGGCCAACGTCCTGACTTTC
D: NA; size: NA; J: TRBJ2-1; length: 13; V: TRBV4-1; CDR3: CASSQSIDNEQFF; DNA: TGCGCCAGCAGCCAAAGCATCGACAATGAGCAGTTCTTC
D: NA; size: NA; J: TRBJ2-7; length: 16; V: TRBV27; CDR3: CASSQKDWYESYEQYF; DNA: TGTGCCAGCAGTCAAAAGGACTGGTATGAATCCTACGAGCAGTACTTC
D: TRBD1; size: NA; J: TRBJ1-2; length: 16; V: TRBV7-8; CDR3: CASSLAGQALNPSYTF; DNA: TGTGCCAGCAGCTTAGCGGGACAGGCCTTAAATCCTAGCTACACCTTC
D: NA; size: NA; J: TRBJ1-2; length: 11; V: TRBV19; CDR3: CASSNTKSYTF; DNA: TGTGCCAGTAGTAATACAAAGTCCTACACCTTC
D: NA; size: NA; J: TRBJ1-6; length: 14; V: TRBV19; CDR3: CAAQGSSYNSPLHF; DNA: TGTGCCGCGCAGGGGAGCTCCTATAATTCACCCCTCCACTTT
D: TRBD1; size: NA; J: TRBJ1-2; length: 15; V: TRBV15; CDR3: CATSRDKATGEGYTF; DNA: TGTGCCACCAGCAGAGATAAAGCGACAGGGGAAGGCTACACCTTC
D: TRBD1; size: NA; J: TRBJ1-4; length: 16; V: TRBV11-2; CDR3: CASSSALQGVSEKLFF; DNA: TGTGCCAGCAGCTCTGCTTTACAGGGGGTGTCGGAAAAACTGTTTTTT
D: TRBD1; size: NA; J: TRBJ1-1; length: 15; V: TRBV6-5; CDR3: CASSKDRGGNTEAFF; DNA: TGTGCCAGCAGTAAGGACAGGGGAGGGAACACTGAAGCTTTCTTT
D: NA; size: once; J: TRBJ2-4; length: 16; V: TRBV15; CDR3: CATSRVRISAKNIQYF; DNA: TGTGCCACCAGCAGAGTGAGGATCTCAGCCAAAAACATTCAGTACTTC
D: NA; size: NA; J: TRBJ1-2; length: 15; V: TRBV4-1; CDR3: CASSRLALGTYGYTF; DNA: TGCGCCAGCAGCCGTTTAGCCCTTGGAACCTATGGCTACACCTTC
D: NA; size: NA; J: TRBJ1-1; length: 15; V: TRBV5-5; CDR3: CASSPPAWRNTEAFF; DNA: TGTGCCAGCAGCCCGCCGGCCTGGAGGAACACTGAAGCTTTCTTT
D: NA; size: many; J: TRBJ1-2; length: 12; V: TRBV7-9; CDR3: CASSSIRDSYTF; DNA: TGTGCCAGCAGCTCAATCAGGGACAGCTACACCTTC
D: TRBD1; size: NA; J: TRBJ1-2; length: 16; V: TRBV7-9; CDR3: CSSSLARGQGDYGYTF; DNA: TGTTCCAGCAGCTTAGCGCGGGGACAGGGAGACTATGGCTACACCTTC
D: NA; size: NA; J: TRBJ2-1; length: 13; V: TRBV27; CDR3: CASSLWALNEQFF; DNA: TGTGCCAGCAGTTTATGGGCCCTAAATGAGCAGTTCTTC
D: NA; size: few; J: TRBJ1-1; length: 13; V: TRBV30; CDR3: CAWTGGSRTEAFF; DNA: TGTGCCTGGACGGGGGGCAGTAGGACTGAAGCTTTCTTT
D: NA; size: few; J: TRBJ2-3; length: 14; V: TRBV27; CDR3: CASQGRGSTDTQYF; DNA: TGTGCCAGCCAAGGAAGGGGGAGCACAGATACGCAGTATTTT
D: NA; size: NA; J: TRBJ1-4; length: 16; V: TRBV15; CDR3: CATSSERGRGREKLFF; DNA: TGTGCCACCAGCAGCGAACGGGGCAGGGGACGTGAAAAACTGTTTTTT
D: TRBD1; size: NA; J: TRBJ1-5; length: 16; V: TRBV27; CDR3: CASSLYRDRGHQPQHF; DNA: TGTGCCAGCAGTTTATATAGGGACAGGGGCCATCAGCCCCAGCATTTT
D: NA; size: NA; J: TRBJ1-5; length: 14; V: TRBV27; CDR3: CASRTTGTNQPQHF; DNA: TGTGCCAGCAGGACTACAGGGACGAACCAGCCCCAGCATTTT
D: NA; size: once; J: TRBJ2-5; length: 16; V: TRBV9; CDR3: CASSASGQFAGETQYF; DNA: TGTGCCAGCAGCGCTAGCGGACAGTTTGCTGGAGAGACCCAGTACTTC
D: NA; size: NA; J: TRBJ2-1; length: 16; V: TRBV5-1; CDR3: CASSLLEGVVYNEQFF; DNA: TGCGCCAGCAGCTTGCTCGAGGGGGTCGTTTACAATGAGCAGTTCTTC
D: TRBD2; size: NA; J: TRBJ2-1; length: 16; V: TRBV7-3; CDR3: CASSFAGTSPWNEQFF; DNA: TGTGCCAGCAGCTTCGCCGGGACTAGCCCCTGGAATGAGCAGTTCTTC
D: NA; size: once; J: TRBJ2-2; length: 14; V: TRBV7-9; CDR3: CASSLIQGTGELFF; DNA: TGTGCCAGCAGCTTAATACAGGGCACCGGGGAGCTGTTTTTT
D: NA; size: NA; J: TRBJ2-1; length: 13; V: TRBV4-1; CDR3: CASSPGLNNEQFF; DNA: TGCGCCAGCAGCCCCGGACTTAACAATGAGCAGTTCTTC
D: NA; size: NA; J: TRBJ1-2; length: 14; V: TRBV7-2; CDR3: CASNHRASNYGYTF; DNA: TGTGCCAGCAACCACAGAGCCAGTAACTATGGCTACACCTTC
D: NA; size: NA; J: TRBJ2-1; length: 14; V: TRBV2; CDR3: CASSTGHRNNEQFF; DNA: TGTGCCAGCAGTACCGGACATCGAAACAATGAGCAGTTCTTC
D: NA; size: NA; J: TRBJ1-3; length: 16; V: TRBV6-1; CDR3: CASSEATVGAGNTIYF; DNA: TGTGCCAGCAGTGAAGCGACCGTCGGGGCTGGAAACACCATATATTTT
D: NA; size: NA; J: TRBJ2-2; length: 15; V: TRBV28; CDR3: CARGGRVTNTGELFF; DNA: TGCGCTAGGGGGGGTCGGGTAACGAACACCGGGGAGCTGTTTTTT
D: TRBD1; size: NA; J: TRBJ2-1; length: 16; V: TRBV7-6; CDR3: CASSSTGTGVLHEQFF; DNA: TGTGCCAGCAGCTCTACCGGGACAGGGGTCCTGCATGAGCAGTTCTTC
D: NA; size: NA; J: TRBJ2-7; length: 17; V: TRBV7-9; CDR3: CSSSLALRGGSSYEQYF; DNA: TGTTCCAGCAGCTTAGCGCTCCGGGGAGGAAGCTCCTACGAGCAGTACTTC
D: NA; size: NA; J: TRBJ2-5; length: 13; V: TRBV7-3; CDR3: CASSFGVQETQYF; DNA: TGTGCCAGCAGCTTTGGAGTCCAAGAGACCCAGTACTTC
D: NA; size: NA; J: TRBJ1-2; length: 13; V: TRBV5-1; CDR3: CASSSLQGYGYTF; DNA: TGCGCCAGCAGCTCACTACAGGGTTATGGCTACACCTTC
D: NA; size: once; J: TRBJ1-1; length: 14; V: TRBV7-9; CDR3: CASSFLRGGTEAFF; DNA: TGTGCCAGCAGCTTCTTAAGGGGCGGCACTGAAGCTTTCTTT
D: NA; size: NA; J: TRBJ1-2; length: 12; V: TRBV12-5; CDR3: CASGPPQGGYTF; DNA: TGTGCTAGTGGTCCGCCCCAGGGGGGCTACACCTTC
D: NA; size: once; J: TRBJ1-4; length: 15; V: TRBV5-8; CDR3: CASSGGLRFQEKLFF; DNA: TGTGCCAGCAGCGGGGGACTCAGGTTTCAGGAAAAACTGTTTTTT
D: TRBD1; size: NA; J: TRBJ2-7; length: 19; V: TRBV10-1; CDR3: CASSPHEGQGLVMLYEQYF; DNA: TGCGCCAGCAGTCCTCACGAGGGACAGGGACTGGTTATGCTATACGAGCAGTACTTC
D: NA; size: NA; J: TRBJ1-1; length: 16; V: TRBV5-1; CDR3: CASSSRPRGMNTEAFF; DNA: TGCGCCAGCAGCTCCCGGCCCCGGGGGATGAACACTGAAGCTTTCTTT
D: NA; size: NA; J: TRBJ1-2; length: 13; V: TRBV2; CDR3: CASSNPGKGGYTF; DNA: TGTGCCAGCAGTAACCCAGGGAAAGGTGGCTACACCTTC
D: TRBD2; size: NA; J: TRBJ2-1; length: 17; V: TRBV4-3; CDR3: CASSQQPSGAVENEQFF; DNA: TGCGCCAGCAGCCAACAACCTAGCGGGGCGGTTGAGAATGAGCAGTTCTTC
D: NA; size: NA; J: TRBJ1-5; length: 15; V: TRBV27; CDR3: CASSTPQGSNQPQHF; DNA: TGTGCCAGCAGTACGCCACAGGGTAGCAATCAGCCCCAGCATTTT
D: NA; size: NA; J: TRBJ1-6; length: 15; V: TRBV11-2; CDR3: CASSPAGSPNSPLHF; DNA: TGTGCCAGCAGTCCTGCAGGGTCCCCTAATTCACCCCTCCACTTT
D: TRBD1; size: NA; J: TRBJ2-4; length: 15; V: TRBV9; CDR3: CASSAAGTVKNIQYF; DNA: TGTGCCAGCAGCGCAGCCGGGACAGTCAAAAACATTCAGTACTTC
D: NA; size: medium-sized; J: TRBJ2-3; length: 15; V: TRBV19; CDR3: CASSIGANSPDTQYF; DNA: TGTGCCAGTAGTATTGGGGCGAATAGCCCAGATACGCAGTATTTT
D: NA; size: NA; J: TRBJ2-1; length: 14; V: TRBV6-4; CDR3: CASSDSGLRNEQFF; DNA: TGTGCCAGCAGTGACTCCGGGTTGCGCAATGAGCAGTTCTTC
D: TRBD1; size: NA; J: TRBJ2-7; length: 13; V: TRBV6-4; CDR3: CASKDRGSLEQYF; DNA: TGTGCCAGCAAGGACAGGGGATCCCTCGAGCAGTACTTC
D: TRBD1; size: few; J: TRBJ1-1; length: 12; V: TRBV6-5; CDR3: CASRITGEEAFF; DNA: TGTGCCAGCAGAATAACAGGGGAAGAAGCTTTCTTT
D: TRBD1; size: NA; J: TRBJ2-1; length: 15; V: TRBV18; CDR3: CASSKTGSRYNEQFF; DNA: TGTGCCAGCTCAAAGACAGGGTCCAGGTACAATGAGCAGTTCTTC
D: TRBD1; size: NA; J: TRBJ2-7; length: 14; V: TRBV28; CDR3: CASSIGQGYDEQYF; DNA: TGTGCCAGCAGTATCGGACAGGGGTACGACGAGCAGTACTTC
D: TRBD1; size: NA; J: TRBJ1-2; length: 14; V: TRBV18; CDR3: CASSLGTGVEGYTF; DNA: TGTGCCAGCTCACTCGGGACAGGGGTTGAGGGCTACACCTTC
D: NA; size: NA; J: TRBJ1-3; length: 16; V: TRBV27; CDR3: CASSLSGGGSGNTIYF; DNA: TGTGCCAGCAGTTTATCGGGCGGAGGCTCTGGAAACACCATATATTTT
D: NA; size: NA; J: TRBJ2-1; length: 15; V: TRBV19; CDR3: CASSISVQVYNEQFF; DNA: TGTGCCAGTAGTATTTCGGTGCAAGTTTACAATGAGCAGTTCTTC